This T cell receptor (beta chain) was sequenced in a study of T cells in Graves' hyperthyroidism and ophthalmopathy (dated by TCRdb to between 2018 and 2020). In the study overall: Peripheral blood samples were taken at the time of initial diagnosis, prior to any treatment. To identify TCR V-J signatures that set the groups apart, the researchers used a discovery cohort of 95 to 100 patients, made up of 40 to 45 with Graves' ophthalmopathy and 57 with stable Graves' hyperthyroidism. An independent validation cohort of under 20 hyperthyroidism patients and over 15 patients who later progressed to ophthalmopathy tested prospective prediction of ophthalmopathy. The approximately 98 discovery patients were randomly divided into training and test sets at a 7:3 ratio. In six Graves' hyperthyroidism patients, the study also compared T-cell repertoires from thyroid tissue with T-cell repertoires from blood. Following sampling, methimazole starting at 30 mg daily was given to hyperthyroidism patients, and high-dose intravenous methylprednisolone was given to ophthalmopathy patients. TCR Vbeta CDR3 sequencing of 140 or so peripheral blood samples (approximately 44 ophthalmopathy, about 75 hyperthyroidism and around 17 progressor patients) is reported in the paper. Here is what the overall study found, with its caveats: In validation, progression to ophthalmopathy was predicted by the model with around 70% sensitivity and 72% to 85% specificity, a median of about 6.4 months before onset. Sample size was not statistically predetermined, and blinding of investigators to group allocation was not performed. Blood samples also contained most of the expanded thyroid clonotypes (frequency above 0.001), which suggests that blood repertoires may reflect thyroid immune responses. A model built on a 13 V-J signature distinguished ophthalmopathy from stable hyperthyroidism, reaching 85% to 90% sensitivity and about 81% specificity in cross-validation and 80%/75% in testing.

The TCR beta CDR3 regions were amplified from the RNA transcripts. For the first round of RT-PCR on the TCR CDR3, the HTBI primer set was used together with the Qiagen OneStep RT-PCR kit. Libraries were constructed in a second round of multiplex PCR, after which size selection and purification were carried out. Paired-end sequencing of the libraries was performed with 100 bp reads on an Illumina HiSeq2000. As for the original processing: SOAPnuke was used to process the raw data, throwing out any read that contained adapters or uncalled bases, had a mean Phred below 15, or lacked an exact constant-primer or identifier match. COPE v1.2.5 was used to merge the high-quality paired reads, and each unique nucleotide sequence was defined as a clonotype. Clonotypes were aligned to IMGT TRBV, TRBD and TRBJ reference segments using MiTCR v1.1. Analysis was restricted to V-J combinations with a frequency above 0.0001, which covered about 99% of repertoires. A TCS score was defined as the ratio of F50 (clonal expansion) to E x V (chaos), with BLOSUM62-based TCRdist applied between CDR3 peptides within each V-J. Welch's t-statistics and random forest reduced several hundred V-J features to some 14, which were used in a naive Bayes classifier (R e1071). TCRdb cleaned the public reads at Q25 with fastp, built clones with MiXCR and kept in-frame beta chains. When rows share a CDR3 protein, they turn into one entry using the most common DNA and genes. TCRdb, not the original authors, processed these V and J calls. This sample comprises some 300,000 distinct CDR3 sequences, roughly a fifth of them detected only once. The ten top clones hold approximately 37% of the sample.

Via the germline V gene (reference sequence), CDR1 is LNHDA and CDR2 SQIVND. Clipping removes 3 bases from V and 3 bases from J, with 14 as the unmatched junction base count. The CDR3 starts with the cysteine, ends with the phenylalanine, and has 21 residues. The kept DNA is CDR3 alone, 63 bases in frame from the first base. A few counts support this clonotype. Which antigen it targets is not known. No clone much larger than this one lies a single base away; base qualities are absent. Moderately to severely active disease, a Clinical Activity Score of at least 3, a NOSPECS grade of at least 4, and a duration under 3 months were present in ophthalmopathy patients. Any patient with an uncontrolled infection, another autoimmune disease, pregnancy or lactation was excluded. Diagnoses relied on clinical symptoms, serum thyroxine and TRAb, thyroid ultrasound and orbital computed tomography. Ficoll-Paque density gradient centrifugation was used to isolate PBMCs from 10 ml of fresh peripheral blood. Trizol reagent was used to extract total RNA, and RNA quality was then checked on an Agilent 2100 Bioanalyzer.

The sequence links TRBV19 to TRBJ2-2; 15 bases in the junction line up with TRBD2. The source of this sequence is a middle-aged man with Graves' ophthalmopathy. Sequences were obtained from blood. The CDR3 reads CASSMPQSPGLAGGHTGELFF. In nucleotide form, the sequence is TGTGCCAGTAGTATGCCGCAGAGTCCGGGACTAGCGGGAGGTCACACCGGGGAGCTGTTTTTT. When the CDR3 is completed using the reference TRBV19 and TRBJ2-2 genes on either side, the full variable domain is DGGITQSPKYLFRKEGQNVTLSCEQNLNHDAMYWYRQDPGQGLRLIYYSQIVNDFQKGDIAEGYSVSREKKESFPLTVTSAQKNPTAFYLCASSMPQSPGLAGGHTGELFFGEGSRLTVL.